This paragraph covers one T cell receptor (beta chain) sequence. Its cognate antigen is unknown. This sample was included in a study of shared clonotypes between healthy human individuals. General study results and limits: All-four-donor shared clonotypes had higher generation probabilities than non-shared clonotypes did.

V shed 5 bases, J shed 4 bases, and the junction held 6 bases outside the gene matches. The CDR3 runs to 14 residues. Germline assignment: CDR1 SGHRS and CDR2 YFSETQ. Several immunoSEQ 96-well plates shared each subset's DNA, each plate a replicate. The protocol was immunoSEQ multiplex PCR, while the TCRdb copy is restricted to in-frame clones and leaves out a portion. Found here are 950,000 to 1,300,000 clones, around 76% of them singletons; the top ten hold less than 1.5%. The TCR was taken from a man aged 18 to 30 in good health. This sequence joins TRBV5-1 and TRBJ1-1; TRBD1 matches at 9 bases. The sequenced sample consisted of memory CD4+ T cells sorted from blood. Noted subset: CD45RA-negative fraction. The CDR3 loop reads CASRAGTGSTEAFF. The CDR3 DNA is TGCGCCAGCAGAGCCGGGACAGGGAGCACTGAAGCTTTCTTT.